These 20 T cell receptor beta chains came from one sample sequenced in a study of blood T cell repertoires in COVID-19. Clones were read by immunoSEQ multiplex PCR, and TCRdb kept only the in-frame ones, dropping some. The data show around 190,000 clones, over 80% seen once. Material for sequencing was PBMCs or T cells enriched from blood (not recorded which). The receptor set was obtained from a woman aged 25 to 39 who had been exposed to COVID-19.

The count of this clone is one. The chain employs TRBV6-5 and TRBJ2-5; 8 nucleotides line up with TRBD1. This CDR3 is built from 14 residues. V dropped 6 bases and J dropped 4; count of bases not matched to a gene: 7. CDR1 is MNHEY and CDR2 is SVGAGI in the germline V gene. Written as DNA, the CDR3 is TGTGCCAGCAGACGAGGACAGGGCAGAGAGACCCAGTACTTC. Translated, it gives CASRRGQGRETQYF.

The DNA for the CDR3 is TGTGCCAGCAGTTACGCCGGGGAGACCCAGTACTTC. It encodes CASSYAGETQYF. The chain uses TRBV12-3 or TRBV12-4 and TRBJ2-5; no definite D call. Trimming removed 4 bases at V and 5 bases at J, with 8 bases between. The length of the CDR3 is 12 residues.

V and J are TRBV3-1 (or the pseudogene TRBV3-2) and TRBJ1-2; D unclear. CDR3 length: 12 amino acids. V lost 4 bases and J lost 3, with 6 bases in between. The germline gives CDR1 LGHDT, CDR2 YNNKEL (reference sequence). The CDR3: CASSLGDYGYTF. CDR3 coding DNA: TGTGCCAGCAGCCTCGGGGACTATGGCTACACCTTC.

The CDR3 sequence: CASSPLGLAGLSSGANVLTF. CDR3 sequence (DNA): TGCGCCAGCAGCCCATTAGGACTAGCGGGCCTTAGCTCTGGGGCCAACGTCCTGACTTTC. The J gene is TRBJ2-6, the V gene TRBV4-1, with 11 positions matching TRBD2. CDR1 is MGHRA and CDR2 is YSYEKL in the germline V gene. The ends lost 4 bases at V and 0 bases at J; junction bases unmatched: 11. There are 20 residues in the CDR3.

A single count supports this clone. The V gene is TRBV5-5, the J gene TRBJ1-2; TRBD1 aligns across 9 bases. Looked up from germline, CDR1 is SGHKS and CDR2 is YYEKEE (reference sequence). CDR3 length: 14 amino acids. V trimming: 4 bases; J trimming: 5 bases; junction bases outside the gene matches: 6. The DNA of the CDR3 is TGTGCCAGCAGCGTTGACAGGGGGTCTTATGGCTACACCTTC. Its translation is CASSVDRGSYGYTF.

This clone turned up a few times. The chain links TRBV9 to TRBJ1-6; D ambiguous. Germline-derived CDR1 and CDR2 are SGDLS and YYNGEE. V lost 3 bases and J 10 bases, leaving 17 bases between the germline ends. The CDR3 is 15 amino acids. CDR3 sequence: CASSAPGMQPSPLHF. In DNA form, the CDR3 reads TGTGCCAGCAGCGCACCCGGGATGCAACCCTCACCCCTCCACTTT.

This clone has only a few counts. The chain recombines TRBV5-6 with TRBJ2-2; 10 nucleotides agree with TRBD1. The V and J ends lost 4 bases and 6 bases, in that order; junction bases with no gene match: 9. The CDR3 is made up of 16 amino acids. Germline V gene data show CDR1 as SGHDT and CDR2 as YYEEEE. The CDR3, as DNA: TGTGCCAGCAGCCTGGGGACAGGGGCTGGGGCCGGGGAGCTGTTTTTT. It encodes CASSLGTGAGAGELFF.

V gene TRBV3-1 (or the pseudogene TRBV3-2) combines with J gene TRBJ1-5; unclear D gene. This CDR3 has 15 residues. CDR1 is LGHDT, CDR2 YNNKEL, per germline (reference sequence). Trimming pared 0 bases from V and 7 bases from J, leaving 13 bases between. This chain's CDR3 is CASSQEYSPRQPQHF. CDR3 coding DNA: TGTGCCAGCAGCCAAGAGTACAGTCCCCGACAGCCCCAGCATTTT.

The chain joins TRBV2 to TRBJ2-1; the D gene is possibly TRBD1 (6 bases). Germline values: CDR1 SNHLY, CDR2 FYNNEI. The V end was cut by 6 bases, the J end by 10 bases, with 22 bases between. The CDR3 length is 15 residues. CDR3 DNA sequence: TGTGCCAGCAGCTACGACAGGAGGTGGGGAGAAGAGCAGTTCTTC. This codes for CASSYDRRWGEEQFF.

The sample holds one count of this clone. The rearrangement links TRBV4-3 to TRBJ2-3, with D perhaps TRBD1 (6 bases). CDR3 size: 18 residues. V lost 0 bases and J 0 bases, leaving 16 bases between the germline ends. CDR1 and CDR2 from the germline V gene are LGHNA and YSLEER. The CDR3 nucleotides are TGCGCCAGCAGCCAAGATCGCACAGGGCTCACTAGCACAGATACGCAGTATTTT. Translating gives CASSQDRTGLTSTDTQYF.

V gene TRBV2 combines with J gene TRBJ2-3, with 8 bases aligning to TRBD1. CDR3 length: 14 amino acids. V trimming: 3 bases; J trimming: 5 bases; junction bases outside the gene matches: 4. Germline V CDR1 and CDR2: SNHLY, FYNNEI. This chain's CDR3 is CASSDGQGGDTQYF. In DNA form, the CDR3 reads TGTGCCAGCAGTGACGGACAGGGAGGAGATACGCAGTATTTT.

This rearrangement joins TRBV3-1 (or the pseudogene TRBV3-2) to TRBJ1-4, with 7 bases lining up with TRBD1. This CDR3 has 14 residues. The V gene's germline CDR1 is LGHDT and CDR2 YNNKEL (reference sequence). The ends lost 4 bases at V and 5 bases at J; junction bases unmatched: 4. For the CDR3, the DNA is TGTGCCAGCAGCCCCGGGACAGAAAATGAAAAACTGTTTTTT. Translation gives CASSPGTENEKLFF.

This rearrangement joins TRBV3-1 (or the pseudogene TRBV3-2) to TRBJ2-5; possible D gene TRBD1, 6 bases. Trimming pared 6 bases from V and 4 bases from J, leaving 12 bases between. Per germline, CDR1 LGHDT and CDR2 YNNKEL (reference sequence). CDR3 length: 13 residues. CDR3 coding DNA: TGTGCCAGCAGTATGAAACAGGGAGAGACCCAGTACTTC. Protein product: CASSMKQGETQYF.

V usage is TRBV6-1 and J usage is TRBJ2-2; 10 bases match TRBD2. The CDR3 length is 15 residues. With V trimmed by 5 bases and J by 8 bases, 8 bases remained unmatched. Looked up from germline, CDR1 is MNHNS and CDR2 is SASEGT. The CDR3 sequence is CASSSRLAGAGELFF. The DNA for the CDR3 is TGTGCCAGCAGTAGCAGGCTAGCGGGGGCGGGGGAGCTGTTTTTT.

The chain joins TRBV27 to TRBJ1-4; 10 positions match TRBD1. The CDR3 is made up of 14 amino acids. The V and J ends lost 6 bases and 6 bases, in that order; junction bases with no gene match: 4. Looked up from germline, CDR1 is MNHEY and CDR2 is SMNVEV (reference sequence). The CDR3 protein is CASRETGGYEKLFF. The CDR3 DNA reads TGTGCCAGCAGAGAGACAGGGGGCTATGAAAAACTGTTTTTT.

This chain connects TRBV3-1 (or the pseudogene TRBV3-2) to TRBJ2-5; 8 bases agree with TRBD2. The CDR3 spans 17 residues. CDR1 is LGHDT and CDR2 is YNNKEL in the germline V gene (reference sequence). The V gene end was trimmed by 4 bases and the J gene end by 2 bases; junction bases not matched to a gene: 12. The DNA for the CDR3 is TGTGCCAGCAGCCTAAAGGTGCGAACTAGCGGACAAGAGACCCAGTACTTC. Its protein is CASSLKVRTSGQETQYF.

This chain connects TRBV6-5 to TRBJ1-1; D may be TRBD1 (5 bases). From germline, CDR1 is MNHEY and CDR2 SVGAGI. This CDR3 spans 14 amino acids. V was cut by 8 bases and J by 7 bases, with 20 bases left in between. CDR3 region: CASLDEPGSGEAFF. CDR3 in DNA: TGTGCCAGCTTAGACGAACCAGGGTCCGGTGAAGCTTTCTTT.

The rearrangement joins TRBV30 to TRBJ1-2, with D tentatively TRBD1 (5 bases). Germline assignment: CDR1 GTSNPN and CDR2 SVGIG (reference sequence). The CDR3 contains 13 residues. V gave up 4 bases and J gave up 2 bases, with 11 bases separating them. CDR3 sequence (DNA): TGTGCCTGGATGGCCGGGGGGAACTATGGCTACACCTTC. Translation: CAWMAGGNYGYTF.

This chain connects TRBV9 to TRBJ1-6, with TRBD1 identical over 12 bases. The junction had 2 bases not matched to a gene; V was cut back by 2 bases and J by 2 bases. This CDR3 is 17 amino acids long. Germline CDR1 SGDLS, CDR2 YYNGEE. CDR3 protein: CASSVGDRGPYNSPLHF. CDR3 coding DNA: TGTGCCAGCAGCGTCGGGGACAGGGGGCCCTATAATTCACCCCTCCACTTT.

V and J are TRBV7-2 and TRBJ1-5; 8 bases are shared with TRBD1. The CDR3 consists of 14 residues. The V gene end was trimmed by 5 bases and the J gene end by 6 bases; junction bases not matched to a gene: 6. Germline CDR1 and CDR2: SGHTA and FQGNSA. CDR3 sequence reads: CASSHDRGGQPQHF. CDR3 nucleotides: TGTGCCAGCAGCCACGACAGGGGTGGTCAGCCCCAGCATTTT.